The 12 T cell receptor beta chains presented below share a single source sample, sequenced in a study of blood T cell repertoires in COVID-19. Clones were read by immunoSEQ multiplex PCR, and TCRdb kept only the in-frame ones, dropping some. The top ten clones hold less than 8.5% of a sample with over 35,000 clones, over 75% of them seen once. Specimen: peripheral blood. The source is a man between 45 and 60 years old with acute or convalescent COVID-19.

This chain connects TRBV5-4 to TRBJ2-2; TRBD2 aligns across 11 bases. The CDR3 is 15 residues long. Per the germline V gene, CDR1 is SGHNT and CDR2 is YYREEE (reference sequence). V lost 1 base to trimming and J lost 4 bases; unmatched junction nucleotides: 0. The CDR3 here is CASSLTSGSTGELFF. Written as DNA, the CDR3 is TGTGCCAGCAGCTTGACTAGCGGGAGCACCGGGGAGCTGTTTTTT. The full variable domain, with the rest looked up from reference TRBV5-4 and TRBJ2-2, is ETGVTQSPTHLIKTRGQQVTLRCSSQSGHNTVSWYQQALGQGPQFIFQYYREEENGRGNFPPRFSGLQFPNYSSELNVNALELDDSALYLCASSLTSGSTGELFFGEGSRLTVL.

Only one count was recorded for this clone. The chain employs TRBV28 and TRBJ2-3; 12 bases fit TRBD2. After removal of 5 bases from V and 4 bases from J, the junction contained 7 bases not matched to a gene. CDR1 MDHEN and CDR2 SYDVKM come from the germline V gene. The CDR3 is 16 amino acids. The CDR3 DNA is TGTGCCAGCAGTCCTTCACTAGCGGGAGGCGCAGATACGCAGTATTTT. Residues: CASSPSLAGGADTQYF.

V is TRBV28 and J is TRBJ1-6; unclear D gene. CDR3 length: 14 residues. The ends were cut back, 4 bases at V and 7 bases at J, with 11 bases in the middle. Germline V gives CDR1 MDHEN, CDR2 SYDVKM. The CDR3 nucleotides read TGTGCCAGCAGTTACTCGTCGATGAATTCACCCCTCCACTTT. Protein product: CASSYSSMNSPLHF.

The rearrangement joins TRBV20-1 to TRBJ2-7, with 7 bases matching TRBD1. J gave up 2 bases and V 8 bases, and 3 bases lay outside the gene matches. The V gene's germline CDR1 is DFQATT and CDR2 SNEGSKA (reference sequence). This CDR3 contains 11 residues. CDR3 DNA: TGCAGTACCGGACAGGCCTACGAGCAGTACTTC. The encoded protein is CSTGQAYEQYF.

The chain has TRBV9 and TRBJ2-7, with D possibly TRBD2 on 5 matching bases. The CDR3 sequence is 14 residues long. Trimming stripped 6 bases from V and 5 bases from J, with 18 bases between. Per germline, CDR1 SGDLS and CDR2 YYNGEE. DNA for the CDR3: TGTGCCAGCAACCCGGACGGGGTACGGGACGAGCAGTACTTC. Its protein is CASNPDGVRDEQYF.

This sequence joins TRBV28 and TRBJ2-5; D perhaps matches TRBD1 (5 bases). V lost 6 bases, J lost 2 bases, and 13 bases lay in between. The CDR3 consists of 14 residues. Germline CDR1 is MDHEN and CDR2 is SYDVKM. The CDR3 nucleotides are TGTGCCAGCAGGGATAGACAGAAGCAAGAGACCCAGTACTTC. Protein sequence: CASRDRQKQETQYF.

This sequence joins TRBV4-3 and TRBJ1-1; 8 nucleotides match TRBD1. Germline CDR1 LGHNA, CDR2 YSLEER. The CDR3 is 14 residues long. With 1 base clipped from V and 4 bases from J, the junction kept 2 bases outside the gene matches. Here the CDR3 reads CASSQAGGRTEAFF. DNA of the CDR3: TGCGCCAGCAGCCAAGCAGGGGGCCGCACTGAAGCTTTCTTT.

This clone has a single count. The DNA of the CDR3 is TGTGCCAGCACCCCCTCTCGACAGTCTGACTATGGCTACACCTTC. This codes for CASTPSRQSDYGYTF. V and J are TRBV5-4 and TRBJ1-2; a weak D match, TRBD1 (5 bases). With 6 bases removed from V and 3 bases from J, the gap between germline ends came to 18 bases. The germline CDR1 and CDR2 sequences are SGHNT and YYREEE (reference sequence). The CDR3 is 15 residues long.

The chain recombines TRBV19 with TRBJ1-3, with D unresolved. This CDR3 is 14 amino acids long. Germline lookup yields CDR1 LNHDA and CDR2 SQIVND (reference sequence). Between the trimmed V and J ends, which lost 5 bases and 0 bases, there was a span of 8 bases. The CDR3 DNA reads as TGTGCCAGTAGTCTGGACTTCTCTGGAAACACCATATATTTT. Translation gives CASSLDFSGNTIYF.

This rearrangement joins TRBV9 to TRBJ1-6, with 7 positions matching TRBD1. The germline V gene has CDR1 SGDLS and CDR2 YYNGEE. V lost 4 bases, J lost 8 bases, and 6 bases stayed unmatched. The CDR3 runs to 14 residues. In DNA form, the CDR3 reads TGTGCCAGCAGCAGGAGACAGGGAGATTCACCCCTCCACTTT. Residues: CASSRRQGDSPLHF.

This chain joins TRBV29-1 and TRBJ2-7; tentative D call: TRBD1 (6 bases). CDR3 length equals 12 residues. Trimming removed 7 bases from V and 2 bases from J, with 12 bases in between. CDR1 is SQVTM and CDR2 is ANQGSEA in the germline V gene. CDR3 in amino acids: CSGTDGPYEQYF. CDR3 in DNA: TGCAGCGGGACAGACGGACCCTACGAGCAGTACTTC.

The chain joins TRBV7-3 to TRBJ2-5; possible D gene TRBD2, 6 bases. The CDR3 loop spans 15 amino acids. Germline CDR1 and CDR2: SGHTA and FQGTGA. V gave up 5 bases and J gave up 4 bases, with 17 bases separating them. CDR3 in amino acids: CASSPGTAGRETQYF. CDR3 coding DNA: TGTGCCAGCAGCCCAGGGACTGCGGGGCGAGAGACCCAGTACTTC.